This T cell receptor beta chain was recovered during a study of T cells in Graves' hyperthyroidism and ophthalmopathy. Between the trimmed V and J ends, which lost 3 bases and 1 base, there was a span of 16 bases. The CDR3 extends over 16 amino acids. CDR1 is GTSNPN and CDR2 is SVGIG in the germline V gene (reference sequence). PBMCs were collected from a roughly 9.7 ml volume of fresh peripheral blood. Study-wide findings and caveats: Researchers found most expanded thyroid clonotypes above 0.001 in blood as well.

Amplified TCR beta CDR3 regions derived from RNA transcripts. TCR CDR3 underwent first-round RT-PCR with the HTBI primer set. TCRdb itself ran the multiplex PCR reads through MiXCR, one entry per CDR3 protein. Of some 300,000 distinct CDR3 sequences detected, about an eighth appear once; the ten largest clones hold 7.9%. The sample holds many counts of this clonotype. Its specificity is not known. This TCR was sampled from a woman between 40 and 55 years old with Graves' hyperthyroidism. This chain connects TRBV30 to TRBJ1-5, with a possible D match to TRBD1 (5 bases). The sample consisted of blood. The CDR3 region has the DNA TGTGCCTGGAGGGCAGGGACTGAGTGGAGCAATCAGCCCCAGCATTTT. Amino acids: CAWRAGTEWSNQPQHF. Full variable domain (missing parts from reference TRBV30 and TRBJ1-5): SQTIHQWPATLVQPVGSPLSLECTVEGTSNPNLYWYRQAAGRGLQLLFYSVGIGQISSEVPQNLSASRPQDRQFILSSKKLLLSDSGFYLCAWRAGTEWSNQPQHFGDGTRLSIL.